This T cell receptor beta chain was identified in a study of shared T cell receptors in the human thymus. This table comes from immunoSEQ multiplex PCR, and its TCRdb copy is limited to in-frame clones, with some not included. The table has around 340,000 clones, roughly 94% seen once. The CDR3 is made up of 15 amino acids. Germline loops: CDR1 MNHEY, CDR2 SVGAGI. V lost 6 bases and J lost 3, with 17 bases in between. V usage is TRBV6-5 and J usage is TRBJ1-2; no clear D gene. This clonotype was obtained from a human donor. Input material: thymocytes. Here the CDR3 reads CASSPIDRVDYGYTF. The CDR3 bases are TGTGCCAGCAGCCCCATCGATAGGGTGGACTATGGCTACACCTTC.